This passage covers 29 T cell receptor beta chains from one sample sequenced in a study of post-analysis software for immune sequencing data. General study results and limits: The five TRBV segments detected at higher frequency in patients than in controls included TRBV5-6, TRBV5-1 and TRBV20-1.

Built from TCR beta cDNA, the libraries had unique molecular identifiers in them. TCRdb re-called the PCR reads through MiXCR, storing one row per CDR3 protein. The sample has some 690,000 distinct CDR3 sequences; around 60% are singletons. Their target antigens are unknown. The sequenced sample consisted of blood. The source of these receptors is a girl aged 2 to 10 with multiple sclerosis.

V and J are TRBV6-6 and TRBJ2-3; D may be TRBD1 or TRBD2 (5 bases each). The CDR3 length is 15 residues. The germline V gene has CDR1 MNHNY and CDR2 SVGAGI (reference sequence). Trimming left V 7 bases short and J 3 bases short, with 17 bases between. The CDR3: CASTLTGAQTDTQYF. The DNA for the CDR3 is TGTGCCAGCACCCTAACCGGGGCTCAAACAGATACGCAGTATTTT.

The J gene is TRBJ2-7, the V gene TRBV12-3 or TRBV12-4; tentative D call: TRBD2 (6 bases). Trimming removed 3 bases at V and 3 bases at J, with 18 bases between. The CDR3 has 16 amino acids. The CDR3 nucleotides read TGTGCCAGCAGTTTGATTGGAGCGGGCTATTACTACGAGCAGTACTTC. It encodes CASSLIGAGYYYEQYF.

This clonotype was recorded a few times. This rearrangement joins TRBV20-1 to TRBJ1-2, with TRBD1 identical over 7 bases. CDR3 length equals 12 residues. Germline V CDR1 and CDR2: DFQATT, SNEGSKA (reference sequence). J was trimmed by 4 bases and V by 7 bases; bases with no gene match: 6. CDR3 in DNA: TGCAGTGGGAACGACAGGGCCTATGGCTACACCTTC. Translation: CSGNDRAYGYTF.

The chain is built from TRBV6-5 and TRBJ2-3, with TRBD1 identical over 7 bases. Germline-derived CDR1 and CDR2 are MNHEY and SVGAGI. The CDR3 is 16 residues long. Trimming at V came to 5 bases and at J to 6 bases, leaving 14 bases not matched to a gene. The CDR3 sequence is CASSPQDRVDIDTQYF. CDR3 DNA: TGTGCCAGCAGTCCCCAAGACAGGGTGGATATTGATACGCAGTATTTT.

This chain joins TRBV14 and TRBJ2-3; tentative D call: TRBD2 (7 bases). There are 16 residues in the CDR3. Looked up from germline, CDR1 is SGHDN and CDR2 is FVKESK. Trimming removed 0 bases from V and 6 bases from J, with 16 bases in between. CDR3 DNA sequence: TGTGCCAGCAGCCAAGAGGCCCTTAGGGGGGGCGATACGCAGTATTTT. Translation gives CASSQEALRGGDTQYF.

This clonotype was found a few times. The gene calls are TRBV7-9 and TRBJ2-1; 10 nucleotides align to TRBD1. The CDR3 has 15 residues. The germline V gene has CDR1 SEHNR and CDR2 FQNEAQ (reference sequence). V dropped 6 bases and J dropped 10; count of bases not matched to a gene: 12. The CDR3, as DNA: TGTGCCAGCAGGGAGGGGGGACAGGGGACTCGCGAGCAGTTCTTC. It specifies CASREGGQGTREQFF.

The chain joins TRBV12-3 or TRBV12-4 to TRBJ2-1, with D possibly TRBD2 on 6 matching bases. Between the trimmed V and J ends, which lost 3 bases and 2 bases, there was a span of 14 bases. The CDR3 length is 16 residues. The CDR3 coding sequence is TGTGCCAGCAGTTTTTTTAGCGGAACTACCTACAATGAGCAGTTCTTC. It codes for CASSFFSGTTYNEQFF.

The chain links TRBV18 to TRBJ2-7; tentatively, D is TRBD1 (6 bases). The CDR3 has 14 residues. V lost 6 bases and J 1 base, leaving 13 bases between the germline ends. Germline V gene sequence: CDR1 KGHSH, CDR2 LQKENI. In DNA form, the CDR3 reads TGTGCCAGCTCTCCAGGACAGAGTTCCTACGAGCAGTACTTC. Translation gives CASSPGQSSYEQYF.

This clonotype was recorded only once. The V gene is TRBV29-1, the J gene TRBJ2-7, with no clear D. The CDR3 length is 12 residues. V was clipped by 6 bases and J by 0 bases, with 9 bases between them. Germline-derived CDR1 and CDR2 are SQVTM and ANQGSEA. CDR3 nucleotides: TGCAGCGTAGCGCAGTCCTCCTACGAGCAGTACTTC. This gives the protein CSVAQSSYEQYF.

This clonotype was recorded a few times. This chain links TRBV7-9 with TRBJ1-1; tentatively, D is TRBD1 (6 bases). CDR1 and CDR2 (germline): SEHNR, FQNEAQ (reference sequence). Trimming removed 5 bases at V and 1 base at J, with 14 bases between. The CDR3 runs 15 residues. Here the CDR3 reads CASSLTLGQNTEAFF. CDR3 bases: TGTGCCAGCAGCCTTACCTTGGGACAGAACACTGAAGCTTTCTTT. Using reference TRBV7-9 and TRBJ1-1 for the parts outside the CDR3, the full variable domain is DTGVSQNPRHKITKRGQNVTFRCDPISEHNRLYWYRQTLGQGPEFLTYFQNEAQLEKSRLLSDRFSAERPKGSFSTLEIQRTEQGDSAMYLCASSLTLGQNTEAFFGQGTRLTVV.

The rearrangement joins TRBV7-9 to TRBJ1-2; no clear D gene. Germline loops: CDR1 SEHNR, CDR2 FQNEAQ (reference sequence). CDR3 length: 14 amino acids. V was pared by 3 bases and J by 3 bases, with 11 bases between. The CDR3 region has the DNA TGTGCCAGCAGCTTGATTGGGCAAGACTATGGCTACACCTTC. The encoded protein is CASSLIGQDYGYTF.

This rearrangement joins TRBV15 to TRBJ2-4; no reliable D call. CDR1 and CDR2 (germline): LNHNV, YYDKDF (reference sequence). Deletions cut 0 bases from V and 10 bases from J, with 19 bases between. The CDR3 is made up of 16 amino acids. The CDR3 reads CATSRDQTTLPGIQYF. The CDR3 DNA follows: TGTGCCACCAGCAGAGATCAGACCACCCTCCCCGGGATTCAGTACTTC.

The rearrangement joins TRBV7-2 to TRBJ2-7; 7 nucleotides agree with TRBD2. The J call may be mistaken, given a closer DNA end match to TRBJ2-4. This CDR3 has 13 residues. The V gene's germline CDR1 is SGHTA and CDR2 FQGNSA. The CDR3 region is CASSLSRGDIQYF. CDR3 in DNA: TGTGCCAGCAGCTTATCTCGGGGGGACATTCAGTACTTC.

V gene TRBV7-2 combines with J gene TRBJ2-2, with a weak D call TRBD2 (6 bases). Trimming took off 8 bases at V and 2 bases at J, with 15 bases between the two ends. Germline V CDR1 and CDR2: SGHTA, FQGNSA. This CDR3 contains 15 residues. The CDR3 DNA reads TGTGCCAGCTCGGTTGGAGGGGCCAACACCGGGGAGCTGTTTTTT. Its protein product is CASSVGGANTGELFF.

The gene calls are TRBV7-2 and TRBJ1-4, with 9 positions matching TRBD1. V lost 7 bases, J lost 8 bases, and 11 bases stayed unmatched. This CDR3 comprises 15 residues. Germline loops: CDR1 SGHTA, CDR2 FQGNSA. The CDR3 coding sequence is TGTGCCAGCACCGCAGGAGGACAGGGGAGAGAAAAACTGTTTTTT. As protein: CASTAGGQGREKLFF.

J is TRBJ2-5 and V is TRBV29-1, with D possibly being TRBD1 or TRBD2 (5 bases each). This CDR3 has 14 amino acids. Germline V gene lookup returns CDR1 SQVTM and CDR2 ANQGSEA. V lost 4 bases and J lost 1, with 13 bases in between. The CDR3 nucleotides are TGCAGCGTTGCTGGGGGACCGCGCCAAGAGACCCAGTACTTC. Translated, it gives CSVAGGPRQETQYF. Full variable domain (missing parts from reference TRBV29-1 and TRBJ2-5): SAVISQKPSRDICQRGTSLTIQCQVDSQVTMMFWYRQQPGQSLTLIATANQGSEATYESGFVIDKFPISRPNLTFSTLTVSNMSPEDSSIYLCSVAGGPRQETQYFGPGTRLLVL.

This clonotype appeared a few times. This chain connects TRBV20-1 to TRBJ2-3; 7 bases agree with TRBD2. J lost 3 bases, V lost 1 base, and 7 bases had no gene match. Per the germline V gene, CDR1 is DFQATT and CDR2 is SNEGSKA (reference sequence). This CDR3 has 15 residues. The DNA for the CDR3 is TGCAGTGCTAGAGGTCCAGCGGGGATGACAGATACGCAGTATTTT. It is translated as CSARGPAGMTDTQYF.

The chain recombines TRBV27 with TRBJ2-7; tentative D call: TRBD2 (6 bases). V was clipped by 4 bases and J by 0 bases, with 13 bases between them. Germline V gene sequence: CDR1 MNHEY, CDR2 SMNVEV (reference sequence). There are 15 residues in the CDR3. The CDR3 loop is CASSSTSRISYEQYF. In DNA form, the CDR3 reads TGTGCCAGCAGTTCAACTAGCAGGATCTCCTACGAGCAGTACTTC.

V is TRBV20-1 and J is TRBJ2-3; 11 nucleotides align to TRBD2. Germline V CDR1 and CDR2: DFQATT, SNEGSKA (reference sequence). CDR3 size: 17 residues. Trimming at V came to 4 bases and at J to 6 bases, leaving 15 bases not matched to a gene. In DNA form, the CDR3 reads TGCAGTGCTATAACCGATAGCGGGGGGGCGCCCTCGGATACGCAGTATTTT. Amino acids: CSAITDSGGAPSDTQYF.

The J gene is TRBJ2-3, the V gene TRBV7-2; 7 nucleotides line up with TRBD2. This CDR3 has 14 residues. V was pared by 5 bases and J by 3 bases, with 5 bases of the junction left unmatched. The germline V gene encodes CDR1 SGHTA and CDR2 FQGNSA. The CDR3 DNA sequence: TGTGCCAGCAGCCGGGGGGTCAGTACAGATACGCAGTATTTT. This gives the protein CASSRGVSTDTQYF.

The chain carries TRBV5-1 and TRBJ2-5; 9 positions agree with TRBD1. V shed 5 bases, J shed 4 bases, and the junction held 3 bases outside the gene matches. This CDR3 comprises 13 residues. CDR1 is SGHRS and CDR2 is YFSETQ in the germline V gene. CDR3 in amino acids: CASRPGQGETQYF. As DNA, the CDR3 is TGCGCCAGCAGGCCGGGACAGGGAGAGACCCAGTACTTC.

V is TRBV12-3 or TRBV12-4 and J is TRBJ1-3, with 8 positions matching TRBD1. This CDR3 is built from 16 residues. V shed 6 bases and J 0 bases; nucleotides not matched to a gene: 7. This CDR3 is CASRGTGRPSGNTIYF. The DNA of the CDR3 is TGTGCCAGCAGGGGGACAGGACGACCCTCTGGAAACACCATATATTTT.

This clonotype occurred a few times. The chain recombines TRBV3-1 with TRBJ1-6, with 9 bases matching TRBD1. The CDR3 sequence is 14 residues long. Germline assignment: CDR1 LGHDT and CDR2 YNNKEL (reference sequence). V dropped 2 bases and J dropped 8; count of bases not matched to a gene: 1. This CDR3 is CASSQRDRDSPLHF. The CDR3, as DNA: TGTGCCAGCAGCCAACGGGACAGGGATTCACCCCTCCACTTT. Full variable domain (remainder filled in from reference TRBV3-1 and TRBJ1-6): DTAVSQTPKYLVTQMGNDKSIKCEQNLGHDTMYWYKQDSKKFLKIMFSYNNKELIINETVPNRFSPKSPDKAHLNLHINSLELGDSAVYFCASSQRDRDSPLHFGNGTRLTVT.

The chain joins TRBV6-1 to TRBJ2-7; D might be TRBD1 (6 bases). The ends were cut back, 2 bases at V and 0 bases at J, with 11 bases in the middle. Germline assignment: CDR1 MNHNS and CDR2 SASEGT. CDR3 length: 15 residues. This CDR3 is CASSESQGSSYEQYF. The CDR3 nucleotides read TGTGCCAGCAGTGAAAGCCAGGGGAGCTCCTACGAGCAGTACTTC.

The gene calls are TRBV7-2 and TRBJ1-2; no clear D gene. The CDR3 runs 13 residues. V was cut by 5 bases and J by 6 bases, with 13 bases left in between. From germline, CDR1 is SGHTA and CDR2 FQGNSA. CDR3 region: CASSLWTEHGYTF. As DNA, the CDR3 is TGTGCCAGCAGCCTTTGGACCGAGCATGGCTACACCTTC.

The rearrangement uses TRBV25-1 and TRBJ2-5; TRBD2 is a possible D gene (5 bases). The CDR3 is 15 residues long. The germline V gene encodes CDR1 MGHDK and CDR2 SYGVNS. V gave up 6 bases and J gave up 0 bases, with 14 bases separating them. In DNA, the CDR3 is TGTGCCAGCAGAAAGGAGGCAGTAAACCAAGAGACCCAGTACTTC. This encodes CASRKEAVNQETQYF. The full variable domain, with the rest looked up from reference TRBV25-1 and TRBJ2-5, is EADIYQTPRYLVIGTGKKITLECSQTMGHDKMYWYQQDPGMELHLIHYSYGVNSTEKGDLSSESTVSRIRTEHFPLTLESARPSHTSQYLCASRKEAVNQETQYFGPGTRLLVL.

V usage is TRBV7-2 and J usage is TRBJ2-5; 10 positions match TRBD2. The CDR3 extends over 15 amino acids. Germline CDR1 SGHTA, CDR2 FQGNSA. J gave up 5 bases and V 5 bases, and 8 bases lay outside the gene matches. The chain's CDR3 is CASSQLAGLGETQYF. CDR3 DNA sequence: TGTGCCAGCAGCCAACTAGCGGGGTTAGGCGAGACCCAGTACTTC.

The CDR3 nucleotides are TGCGCCAGCAGCTTGGGAATGGGACTGATCTACAATGAGCAGTTCTTC. Amino acids: CASSLGMGLIYNEQFF. The rearrangement uses TRBV5-1 and TRBJ2-1; D perhaps matches TRBD2 (6 bases). The CDR3 totals 16 residues. The V gene lost 0 bases and the J gene lost 3 bases, with 13 bases spanning the gap. The V gene's germline CDR1 is SGHRS and CDR2 YFSETQ.

This clonotype was seen a handful of times. The chain uses TRBV6-7 and TRBJ2-3; 10 bases line up with TRBD2. TRBV6-7 carries the ORF label, with uncertain function. Trimming at V came to 5 bases and at J to 1 base, leaving 6 bases not matched to a gene. This CDR3 spans 16 amino acids. CDR3 sequence reads: CASSEVAGGCTDTQYF. The CDR3 coding sequence is TGTGCCAGCAGTGAGGTAGCGGGAGGTTGCACAGATACGCAGTATTTT.